One sample yielded the 5 T cell receptor beta chains listed below, sequenced in a study of blood T cell repertoires in COVID-19. Sequencing used immunoSEQ multiplex PCR; TCRdb keeps in-frame clones, though not all of them. This sample yields fewer than 500,000 clones, of which roughly 77% are seen a single time; approximately 1% belongs to the top ten. Sample: peripheral blood. These receptors originate from a human donor with acute or convalescent COVID-19. The donor label of this sample is uncertain.

The rearrangement uses TRBV27 and TRBJ2-1; 9 positions match TRBD1. CDR3 size: 14 residues. V lost 8 bases and J lost 1; bases outside the gene matches: 3. Germline CDR1 MNHEY, CDR2 SMNVEV (reference sequence). In DNA form, the CDR3 reads TGTGCCAGCCAACAGGGGGCTTCCTACAATGAGCAGTTCTTC. It is translated as CASQQGASYNEQFF.

The chain joins TRBV2 to TRBJ1-1; D remains unclear. V was trimmed by 2 bases and J by 7 bases, leaving 8 bases between them. CDR1 and CDR2 from the germline V gene are SNHLY and FYNNEI. The CDR3 is made up of 12 amino acids. The CDR3 sequence is CASSELGSEAFF. The CDR3 nucleotides read TGTGCCAGCAGTGAACTGGGCAGTGAAGCTTTCTTT.

This rearrangement joins TRBV28 to TRBJ2-1, with TRBD2 identical over 11 bases. This CDR3 has 17 amino acids. Per germline, CDR1 MDHEN and CDR2 SYDVKM. Germline trimming cut 4 bases from V and 8 bases from J; bases unmatched to any gene: 13. CDR3 loop: CASSSASGGHRQDEQFF. CDR3 sequence (DNA): TGTGCCAGCAGTTCTGCTAGCGGGGGGCACCGCCAGGATGAGCAGTTCTTC.

CDR3 protein: CSASDKWVAFF. In DNA, the CDR3 is TGCAGTGCTAGCGACAAGTGGGTAGCTTTCTTT. V gene TRBV20-1 combines with J gene TRBJ1-1, with D uncertain. The CDR3 contains 11 residues. The germline V gene encodes CDR1 DFQATT and CDR2 SNEGSKA (reference sequence). Trimming took 3 bases from V and 10 from J, leaving 12 bases between them.

The rearrangement joins TRBV19 to TRBJ2-2; tentative D call: TRBD1 (6 bases). V was trimmed by 2 bases and J by 6 bases, leaving 16 bases between them. This CDR3 region has 16 residues. The germline V gene has CDR1 LNHDA and CDR2 SQIVND (reference sequence). CDR3 in DNA: TGTGCCAGTAGTATAACTGGGACACGGATATCCGGGGAGCTGTTTTTT. Its translation is CASSITGTRISGELFF. Combining the CDR3 with reference TRBV19 and TRBJ2-2 gives the whole variable domain DGGITQSPKYLFRKEGQNVTLSCEQNLNHDAMYWYRQDPGQGLRLIYYSQIVNDFQKGDIAEGYSVSREKKESFPLTVTSAQKNPTAFYLCASSITGTRISGELFFGEGSRLTVL.